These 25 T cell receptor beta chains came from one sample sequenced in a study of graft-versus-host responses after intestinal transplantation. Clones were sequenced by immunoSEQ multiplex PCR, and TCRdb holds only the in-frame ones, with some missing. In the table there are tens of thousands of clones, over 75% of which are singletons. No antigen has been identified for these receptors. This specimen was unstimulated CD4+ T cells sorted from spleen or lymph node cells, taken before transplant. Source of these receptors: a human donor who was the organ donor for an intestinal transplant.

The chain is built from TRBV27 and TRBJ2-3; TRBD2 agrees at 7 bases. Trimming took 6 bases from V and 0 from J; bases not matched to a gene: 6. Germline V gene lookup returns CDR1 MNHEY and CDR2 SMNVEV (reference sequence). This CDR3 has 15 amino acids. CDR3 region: CASSLAANSTDTQYF. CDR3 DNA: TGTGCCAGCAGCCTAGCGGCCAATAGCACAGATACGCAGTATTTT.

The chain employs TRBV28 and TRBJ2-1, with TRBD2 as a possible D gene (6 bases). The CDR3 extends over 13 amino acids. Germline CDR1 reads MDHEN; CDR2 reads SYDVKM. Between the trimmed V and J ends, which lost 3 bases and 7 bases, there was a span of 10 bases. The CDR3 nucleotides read TGTGCCAGCAGTTTTACTAGCAGGAATGAGCAGTTCTTC. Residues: CASSFTSRNEQFF.

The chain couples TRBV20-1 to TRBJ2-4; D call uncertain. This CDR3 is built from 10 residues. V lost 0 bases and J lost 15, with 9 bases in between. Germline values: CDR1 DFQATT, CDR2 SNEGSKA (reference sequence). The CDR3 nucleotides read TGCAGTGCTAGAGATGAGGAAGCGTACTTC. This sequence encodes CSARDEEAYF.

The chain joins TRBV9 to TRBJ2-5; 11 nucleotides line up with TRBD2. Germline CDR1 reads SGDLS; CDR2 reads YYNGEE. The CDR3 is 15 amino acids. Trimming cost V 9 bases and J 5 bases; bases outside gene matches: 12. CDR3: CATNIAGGLRETQYF. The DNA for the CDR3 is TGTGCCACCAATATAGCGGGGGGGCTTCGTGAGACCCAGTACTTC.

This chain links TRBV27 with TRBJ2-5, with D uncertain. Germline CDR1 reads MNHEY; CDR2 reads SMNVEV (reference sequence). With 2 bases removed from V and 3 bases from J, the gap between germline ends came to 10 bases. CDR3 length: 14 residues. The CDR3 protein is CASSLGPKKETQYF. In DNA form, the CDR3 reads TGTGCCAGCAGTTTAGGGCCCAAAAAAGAGACCCAGTACTTC.

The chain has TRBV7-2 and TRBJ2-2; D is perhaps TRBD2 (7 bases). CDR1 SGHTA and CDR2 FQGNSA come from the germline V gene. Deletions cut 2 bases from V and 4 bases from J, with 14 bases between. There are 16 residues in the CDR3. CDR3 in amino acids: CASSLNGGGGTGELFF. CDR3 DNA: TGTGCCAGCAGCTTAAACGGGGGCGGGGGCACCGGGGAGCTGTTTTTT.

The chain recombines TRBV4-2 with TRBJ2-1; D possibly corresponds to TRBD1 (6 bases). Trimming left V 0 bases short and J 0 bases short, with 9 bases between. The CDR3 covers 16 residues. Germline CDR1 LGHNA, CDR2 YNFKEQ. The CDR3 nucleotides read TGTGCCAGCAGCCAAGAGAGGGGGAGCTCCTACAATGAGCAGTTCTTC. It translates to CASSQERGSSYNEQFF.

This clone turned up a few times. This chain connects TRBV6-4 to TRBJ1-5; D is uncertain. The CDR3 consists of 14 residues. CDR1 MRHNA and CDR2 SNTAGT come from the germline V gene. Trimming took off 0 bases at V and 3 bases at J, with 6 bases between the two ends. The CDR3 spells CASSDSSDNQPQHF. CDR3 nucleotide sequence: TGTGCCAGCAGTGACTCCAGTGACAATCAGCCCCAGCATTTT.

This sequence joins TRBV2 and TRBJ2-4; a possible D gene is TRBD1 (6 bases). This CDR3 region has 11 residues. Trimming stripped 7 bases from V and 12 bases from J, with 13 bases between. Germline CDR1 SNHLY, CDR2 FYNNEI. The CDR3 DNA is TGTGCCAGCACCTCAGGGGCCGGTCAGTACTTC. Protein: CASTSGAGQYF.

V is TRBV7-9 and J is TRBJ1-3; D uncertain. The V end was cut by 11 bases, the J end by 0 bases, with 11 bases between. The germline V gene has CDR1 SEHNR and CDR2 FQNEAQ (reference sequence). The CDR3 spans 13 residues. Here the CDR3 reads CAGGPSSGNTIYF. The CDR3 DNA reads TGTGCCGGTGGGCCGAGCTCTGGAAACACCATATATTTT. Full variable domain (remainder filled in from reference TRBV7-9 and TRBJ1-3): DTGVSQNPRHKITKRGQNVTFRCDPISEHNRLYWYRQTLGQGPEFLTYFQNEAQLEKSRLLSDRFSAERPKGSFSTLEIQRTEQGDSAMYLCAGGPSSGNTIYFGEGSWLTVV.

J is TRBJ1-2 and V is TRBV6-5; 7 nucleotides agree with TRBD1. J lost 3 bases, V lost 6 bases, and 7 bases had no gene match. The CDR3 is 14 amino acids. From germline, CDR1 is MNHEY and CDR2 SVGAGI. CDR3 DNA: TGTGCCAGCAGAGTGGACAGGACCTACTATGGCTACACCTTC. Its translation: CASRVDRTYYGYTF.

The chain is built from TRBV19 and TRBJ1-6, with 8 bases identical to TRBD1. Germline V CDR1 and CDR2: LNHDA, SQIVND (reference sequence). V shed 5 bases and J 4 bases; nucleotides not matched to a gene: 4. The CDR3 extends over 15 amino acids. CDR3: CASSDDRGYNSPLHF. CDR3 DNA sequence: TGTGCCAGTAGTGACGACAGGGGTTATAATTCACCCCTCCACTTT.

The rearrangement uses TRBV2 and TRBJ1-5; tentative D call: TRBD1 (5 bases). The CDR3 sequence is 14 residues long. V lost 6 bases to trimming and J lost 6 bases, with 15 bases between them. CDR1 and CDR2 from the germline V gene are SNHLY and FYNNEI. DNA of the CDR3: TGTGCCAGCAGCGACGCCAGGGTATCTCAGCCCCAGCATTTT. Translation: CASSDARVSQPQHF.

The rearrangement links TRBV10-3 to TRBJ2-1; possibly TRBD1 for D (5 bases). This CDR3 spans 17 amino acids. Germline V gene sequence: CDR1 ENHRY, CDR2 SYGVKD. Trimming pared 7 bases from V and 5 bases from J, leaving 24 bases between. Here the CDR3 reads CAIMSSGPAPRNNEQFF. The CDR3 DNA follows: TGTGCCATCATGTCATCAGGGCCTGCCCCAAGGAACAATGAGCAGTTCTTC.

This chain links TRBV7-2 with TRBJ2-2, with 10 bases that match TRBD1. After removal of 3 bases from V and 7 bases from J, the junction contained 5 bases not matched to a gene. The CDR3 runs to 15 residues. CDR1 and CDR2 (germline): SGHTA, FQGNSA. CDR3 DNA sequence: TGTGCCAGCAGCTTTGACAGGGGGCAGGTCGGGGAGCTGTTTTTT. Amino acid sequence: CASSFDRGQVGELFF.

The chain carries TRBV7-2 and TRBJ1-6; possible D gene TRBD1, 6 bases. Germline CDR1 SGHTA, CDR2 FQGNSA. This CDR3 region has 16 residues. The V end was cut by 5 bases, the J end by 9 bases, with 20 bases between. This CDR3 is CASSRNQQGMGSPLHF. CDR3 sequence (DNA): TGTGCCAGCAGCAGGAATCAACAGGGTATGGGTTCACCCCTCCACTTT.

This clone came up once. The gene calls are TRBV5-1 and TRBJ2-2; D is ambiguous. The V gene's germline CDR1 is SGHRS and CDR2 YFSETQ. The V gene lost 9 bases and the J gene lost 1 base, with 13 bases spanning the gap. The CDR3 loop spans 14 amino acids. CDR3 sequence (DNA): TGCGCCACCACTGGTTCGGGGAACACCGGGGAGCTGTTTTTT. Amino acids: CATTGSGNTGELFF.

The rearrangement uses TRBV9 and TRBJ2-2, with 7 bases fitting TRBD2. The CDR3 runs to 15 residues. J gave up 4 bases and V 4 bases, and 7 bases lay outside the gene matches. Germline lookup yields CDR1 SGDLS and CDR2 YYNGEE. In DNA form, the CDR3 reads TGTGCCAGCAGCCCCGCCTCGGGGGGCACCGGGGAGCTGTTTTTT. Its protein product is CASSPASGGTGELFF.

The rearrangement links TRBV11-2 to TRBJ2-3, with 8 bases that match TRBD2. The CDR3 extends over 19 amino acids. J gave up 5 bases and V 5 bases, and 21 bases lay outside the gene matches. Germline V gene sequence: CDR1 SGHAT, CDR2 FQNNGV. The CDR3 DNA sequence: TGTGCCAGCAGCCCCCAACCCGGGGGGGCGGGGGGCAATGTAGATACGCAGTATTTT. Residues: CASSPQPGGAGGNVDTQYF.

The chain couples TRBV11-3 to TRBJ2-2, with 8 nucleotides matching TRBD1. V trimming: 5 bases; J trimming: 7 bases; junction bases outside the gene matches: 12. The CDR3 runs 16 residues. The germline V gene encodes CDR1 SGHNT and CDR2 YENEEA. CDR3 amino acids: CASSLGVGQGDGELFF. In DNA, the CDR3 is TGTGCCAGCAGCCTGGGGGTCGGACAGGGTGACGGGGAGCTGTTTTTT.

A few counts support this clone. The CDR3, as DNA: TGTGCCAGCAGCTTAGCGGGTACGAGCGAGCAGTACGTC. Translating gives CASSLAGTSEQYV. V gene TRBV7-9 combines with J gene TRBJ2-7; D not resolved. V was cut by 0 bases and J by 6 bases, with 9 bases left in between. Germline values: CDR1 SEHNR, CDR2 FQNEAQ (reference sequence). The CDR3 consists of 13 residues.

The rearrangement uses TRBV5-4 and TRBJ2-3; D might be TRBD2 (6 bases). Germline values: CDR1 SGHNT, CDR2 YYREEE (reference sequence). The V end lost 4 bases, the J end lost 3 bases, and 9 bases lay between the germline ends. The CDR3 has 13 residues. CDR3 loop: CASSAGGTDTQYF. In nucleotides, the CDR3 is TGTGCCAGCAGCGCCGGGGGTACAGATACGCAGTATTTT.

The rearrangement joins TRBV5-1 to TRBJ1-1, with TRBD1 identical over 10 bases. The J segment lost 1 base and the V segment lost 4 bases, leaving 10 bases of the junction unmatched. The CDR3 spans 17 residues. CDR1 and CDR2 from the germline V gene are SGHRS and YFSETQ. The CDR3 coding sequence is TGCGCCAGCAGCAAGCCCGACAGGGGGCTCGAGAACACTGAAGCTTTCTTT. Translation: CASSKPDRGLENTEAFF.

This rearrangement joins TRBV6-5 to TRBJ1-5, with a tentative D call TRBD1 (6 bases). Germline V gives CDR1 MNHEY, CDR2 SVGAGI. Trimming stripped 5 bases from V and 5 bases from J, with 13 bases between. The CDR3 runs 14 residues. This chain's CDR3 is CASSPRQAYQPQHF. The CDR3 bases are TGTGCCAGCAGTCCTCGACAGGCCTATCAGCCCCAGCATTTT.

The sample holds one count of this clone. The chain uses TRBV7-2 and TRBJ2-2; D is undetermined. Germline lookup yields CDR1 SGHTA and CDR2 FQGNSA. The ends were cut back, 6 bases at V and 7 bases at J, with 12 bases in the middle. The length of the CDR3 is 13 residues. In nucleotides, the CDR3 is TGTGCCAGCAGTACATTCATCCACGGGGAGCTGTTTTTT. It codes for CASSTFIHGELFF.